This entry lists 32 T cell receptor beta chains sequenced from one sample in a study of T-cell reconstitution after alpha-beta-depleted transplantation in children (dated by TCRdb to the mid-2010s). The library was produced with PCR. Sequencing instrument: Illumina HiSeq 2500. Molecular barcoding was employed in the preparation of TCR libraries, with unique molecular identifiers being used to normalize TCRbeta repertoire quantification. TCRdb reprocessed the public reads (quality trimming at Q25 with fastp, clone calling with MiXCR) and kept in-frame beta chains. Entries that share a CDR3 protein sequence are merged under the most common genes and DNA. This sample comprises 700,000 or so distinct CDR3 sequences, roughly 13% of them detected only once. The biggest ten clones account for about 0.77% of the sample. The meaning of the sample's treatment or condition label: allogeneic hematopoietic cell transplantation with graft depleted of TCRalphabeta T cells and CD19 B cells.

The sequences come from PBMCs, collected before TCRalphabeta/CD19-depleted stem cell transplant. All receptors come from a girl aged 2 to 9 with congenital amegakaryocytic thrombocytopenia, due to receive a stem cell transplant.

This clonotype was counted many times. V gene TRBV7-3 combines with J gene TRBJ2-1; 8 bases fit TRBD2. V trimming: 4 bases; J trimming: 6 bases; junction bases outside the gene matches: 5. The CDR3 contains 14 residues. Germline V CDR1 and CDR2: SGHTA, FQGTGA. CDR3 in amino acids: CASSSRGLVNEQFF. The DNA for the CDR3 is TGTGCCAGCAGCTCCCGGGGACTAGTCAATGAGCAGTTCTTC.

This clonotype was recorded at least ten times. This sequence joins TRBV4-2 and TRBJ2-5; no clear D. Germline CDR1 and CDR2: LGHNA and YNFKEQ. The CDR3 totals 15 residues. Trimming shortened V by 1 base and J by 2 bases, and 11 bases separated the two germline ends. DNA for the CDR3: TGTGCCAGCAGCCAAGCTCCGACTTTTCAAGAGACCCAGTACTTC. This sequence encodes CASSQAPTFQETQYF.

The rearrangement joins TRBV5-1 to TRBJ2-7; D gene uncertain. The germline V gene encodes CDR1 SGHRS and CDR2 YFSETQ. The length of the CDR3 is 14 residues. V shed 0 bases and J shed 2 bases, with 9 bases lying between them. The CDR3 sequence is CASSLVAGPYEQYF. The CDR3 bases are TGCGCCAGCAGCTTGGTCGCCGGACCCTACGAGCAGTACTTC.

This clonotype came up many times. Written as DNA, the CDR3 is TGTGCCAGCAGCTTTATAGCGGGAGTGGCTGATACGCAGTATTTT. It specifies CASSFIAGVADTQYF. This chain uses TRBV7-2 with TRBJ2-3, with 9 bases fitting TRBD2. The CDR3 has 15 amino acids. J lost 6 bases, V lost 3 bases, and 7 bases had no gene match. Per the germline V gene, CDR1 is SGHTA and CDR2 is FQGNSA.

The V and J genes are TRBV12-3 or TRBV12-4 and TRBJ1-2; D might be TRBD1 (6 bases). V dropped 3 bases and J dropped 6 bases, with 14 bases sitting between them. CDR3 length: 14 residues. This CDR3 reads CASSFVRGRDGYTF. CDR3 DNA sequence: TGTGCCAGCAGTTTTGTTAGGGGGAGGGATGGCTACACCTTC.

This clonotype was seen repeatedly, ten times or more. This sequence joins TRBV10-3 and TRBJ2-4; maybe TRBD2 (6 bases). The germline gives CDR1 ENHRY, CDR2 SYGVKD. The CDR3 spans 15 residues. V lost 4 bases and J 0 bases, leaving 10 bases between the germline ends. The CDR3 bases are TGTGCCATCAGTGCGGGACTGCTAGCCAAAAACATTCAGTACTTC. This gives the protein CAISAGLLAKNIQYF.

This clonotype appeared a few times. The V gene is TRBV7-9, the J gene TRBJ2-1; D remains ambiguous. The V and J ends lost 5 bases and 9 bases respectively, with 14 bases between them. The germline V gene encodes CDR1 SEHNR and CDR2 FQNEAQ (reference sequence). This CDR3 is built from 13 residues. The CDR3 sequence: CASSRENSGEQFF. CDR3 bases: TGTGCCAGCAGCCGAGAAAATTCGGGTGAGCAGTTCTTC.

This clonotype appeared a few times. J is TRBJ2-1 and V is TRBV20-1; D possibly matches TRBD1 or TRBD2 (5 bases each). From germline, CDR1 is DFQATT and CDR2 SNEGSKA (reference sequence). The CDR3 loop spans 13 amino acids. Trimming pared 0 bases from V and 8 bases from J, leaving 11 bases between. The CDR3 here is CSAREPGTYEQFF. In nucleotides, the CDR3 is TGCAGTGCTAGAGAACCCGGGACGTATGAGCAGTTCTTC.

This clonotype was counted many times. This CDR3 reads CSVRQDTEAFF. In DNA form, the CDR3 reads TGCAGCGTAAGACAGGACACTGAAGCTTTCTTT. This chain joins TRBV29-1 and TRBJ1-1; TRBD1 is a possible D gene (6 bases). V was pared by 6 bases and J by 3 bases, with 8 bases between. Germline-derived CDR1 and CDR2 are SQVTM and ANQGSEA. The CDR3 totals 11 residues. Combining the CDR3 with reference TRBV29-1 and TRBJ1-1 gives the whole variable domain SAVISQKPSRDICQRGTSLTIQCQVDSQVTMMFWYRQQPGQSLTLIATANQGSEATYESGFVIDKFPISRPNLTFSTLTVSNMSPEDSSIYLCSVRQDTEAFFGQGTRLTVV.

The rearrangement uses TRBV5-4 and TRBJ2-5; no firm D call. Germline-derived CDR1 and CDR2 are SGHNT and YYREEE (reference sequence). V was cut by 2 bases and J by 2 bases, with 10 bases left in between. This CDR3 is 14 amino acids long. CDR3 protein: CASSFERRQETQYF. CDR3 sequence (DNA): TGTGCCAGCAGCTTTGAGCGCAGACAAGAGACCCAGTACTTC.

The J gene is TRBJ2-3, the V gene TRBV18; 7 bases are a match to TRBD2. V was pared by 2 bases and J by 4 bases, with 9 bases of the junction left unmatched. Germline V lookup: CDR1 KGHSH, CDR2 LQKENI. The CDR3 runs 16 residues. The CDR3, as DNA: TGTGCCAGCTCACCAGGATCCAGCGGGAACTCAGATACGCAGTATTTT. Protein sequence: CASSPGSSGNSDTQYF.

This clonotype was seen many times. The CDR3 region is CASRLVGSYEESSGANVLTF. CDR3 sequence (DNA): TGTGCCAGCAGACTCGTTGGTTCTTACGAAGAGAGCTCTGGGGCCAACGTCCTGACTTTC. The J gene is TRBJ2-6, the V gene TRBV12-3 or TRBV12-4; D not resolved. CDR3 size: 20 residues. V shed 6 bases and J shed 0 bases, with 24 bases lying between them.

This clonotype was counted many times. The genes are TRBV5-1 and TRBJ2-7, with D possibly TRBD1 on 6 matching bases. This CDR3 spans 15 amino acids. Between the trimmed V and J ends, which lost 5 bases and 2 bases, there was a span of 17 bases. Germline CDR1 and CDR2: SGHRS and YFSETQ. Written as DNA, the CDR3 is TGCGCCAGCAGTCCGTTTGGGCAGGGGACCTACGAGCAGTACTTC. Its translation is CASSPFGQGTYEQYF.

This clonotype was seen only a few times. V and J are TRBV6-5 and TRBJ1-5; D not resolved. This CDR3 has 13 residues. Germline assignment: CDR1 MNHEY and CDR2 SVGAGI. Trimming took off 5 bases at V and 1 base at J, with 6 bases between the two ends. In DNA, the CDR3 is TGTGCCAGCAGTCGGGAGAGCAATCAGCCCCAGCATTTT. Protein sequence: CASSRESNQPQHF.

V usage is TRBV20-1 and J usage is TRBJ2-5; D is possibly TRBD1 (6 bases). The CDR3 is 13 residues long. The germline V gene encodes CDR1 DFQATT and CDR2 SNEGSKA (reference sequence). With 1 base removed from V and 5 bases from J, the gap between germline ends came to 11 bases. DNA of the CDR3: TGCAGTGCTAGAGGGCAGGGGCTGGAGACCCAGTACTTC. Its protein is CSARGQGLETQYF.

This clonotype was seen only a few times. The chain joins TRBV7-9 to TRBJ2-1; D may be TRBD2 (6 bases). Trimming took off 5 bases at V and 1 base at J, with 15 bases between the two ends. Germline V gene sequence: CDR1 SEHNR, CDR2 FQNEAQ (reference sequence). CDR3 length: 16 residues. The CDR3 DNA sequence: TGTGCCAGCAGCCCCGTAGCGGTCCTGTCCTACAATGAGCAGTTCTTC. Protein product: CASSPVAVLSYNEQFF.

This clonotype came up many times. The chain uses TRBV20-1 and TRBJ2-7; D might be TRBD1 (5 bases). V lost 0 bases, J lost 3 bases, and 9 bases lay in between. Germline V gene sequence: CDR1 DFQATT, CDR2 SNEGSKA (reference sequence). The CDR3 is 13 residues long. CDR3 residues: CSAREDSYYEQYF. In nucleotides, the CDR3 is TGCAGTGCTAGAGAAGACAGTTACTACGAGCAGTACTTC.

The table lists this clonotype with many counts. The rearrangement uses TRBV28 and TRBJ2-7, with D unclear. The CDR3 length is 14 residues. Germline V gene data show CDR1 as MDHEN and CDR2 as SYDVKM. V lost 3 bases and J 0 bases, leaving 9 bases between the germline ends. The CDR3 region is CASSFGESSYEQYF. Written as DNA, the CDR3 is TGTGCCAGCAGTTTTGGAGAGAGCTCCTACGAGCAGTACTTC.

The V call is TRBV20-1, the J call TRBJ2-1, with 9 nucleotides matching TRBD1. V was clipped by 0 bases and J by 4 bases; unmatched bases: 10. The CDR3 consists of 17 residues. Germline-derived CDR1 and CDR2 are DFQATT and SNEGSKA (reference sequence). The CDR3 reads CSARETLQGAPYNEQFF. For the CDR3, the DNA is TGCAGTGCTAGAGAAACTTTACAGGGGGCGCCTTACAATGAGCAGTTCTTC.

The rearrangement links TRBV2 to TRBJ2-5, with 10 nucleotides matching TRBD2. V gave up 8 bases and J gave up 1 base; unmatched junction bases: 7. Per the germline V gene, CDR1 is SNHLY and CDR2 is FYNNEI. There are 15 residues in the CDR3. CDR3 DNA sequence: TGTGCCAGCGGGGGACTAGCGAAGGTCCAAGAGACCCAGTACTTC. It encodes CASGGLAKVQETQYF.

J is TRBJ2-5 and V is TRBV5-1; a possible D gene is TRBD2 (6 bases). Germline CDR1 reads SGHRS; CDR2 reads YFSETQ. This CDR3 is 14 amino acids long. Between the trimmed V and J ends, which lost 4 bases and 4 bases, there was a span of 14 bases. The CDR3 here is CASSPVSGGETQYF. The CDR3 DNA follows: TGCGCCAGCAGCCCCGTTTCCGGGGGAGAGACCCAGTACTTC.

The chain uses TRBV7-2 and TRBJ2-4; D is perhaps TRBD1 or TRBD2 (5 bases each). The ends were cut back, 5 bases at V and 9 bases at J, with 14 bases in the middle. Per germline, CDR1 SGHTA and CDR2 FQGNSA. There are 13 residues in the CDR3. The CDR3 coding sequence is TGTGCCAGCAGCGTGGGGGATGACGCCATTCAGTACTTC. It encodes CASSVGDDAIQYF.

This clonotype has a count of ten or more. This chain connects TRBV28 to TRBJ2-6; D might be TRBD2 (5 bases). The CDR3 is made up of 15 amino acids. V was cut by 2 bases and J by 1 base, with 6 bases left in between. CDR1 and CDR2 (germline): MDHEN, SYDVKM. The CDR3, as DNA: TGTGCCAGCAGTTTACGAGGGTCTGGGGCCAACGTCCTGACTTTC. Its protein is CASSLRGSGANVLTF.

This clonotype has a count of ten or more. The chain is built from TRBV4-1 and TRBJ2-7; D gene unclear. The CDR3 sequence is 13 residues long. CDR1 is MGHRA, CDR2 YSYEKL, per germline. Trimming stripped 0 bases from V and 0 bases from J, with 3 bases between. CDR3 in amino acids: CASSQEPSYEQYF. CDR3 nucleotide sequence: TGCGCCAGCAGCCAAGAGCCCTCCTACGAGCAGTACTTC.

Only a few counts were recorded for this clonotype. This chain uses TRBV20-1 with TRBJ2-7, with 10 bases aligning to TRBD2. The CDR3 extends over 14 amino acids. V shed 6 bases and J 5 bases; nucleotides not matched to a gene: 10. Germline assignment: CDR1 DFQATT and CDR2 SNEGSKA (reference sequence). The DNA of the CDR3 is TGCAGTGCAAATCCTCCGGGACTAGCGCACGAGCAGTACTTC. Translated, it gives CSANPPGLAHEQYF.

The chain has TRBV5-1 and TRBJ2-6; TRBD1 agrees at 7 bases. Germline V CDR1 and CDR2: SGHRS, YFSETQ. The CDR3 extends over 15 amino acids. V shed 4 bases, J shed 2 bases, and the junction held 3 bases outside the gene matches. CDR3 sequence reads: CASSPGQAGANVLTF. For the CDR3, the DNA is TGCGCCAGCAGCCCTGGACAGGCTGGGGCCAACGTCCTGACTTTC.

The V call is TRBV20-1, the J call TRBJ2-2; D may correspond to TRBD1 or TRBD2 (5 bases each). CDR3 size: 14 residues. Germline loops: CDR1 DFQATT, CDR2 SNEGSKA (reference sequence). V was cut by 6 bases and J by 2 bases, with 13 bases left in between. The CDR3 is CSASGTANTGELFF. The CDR3 DNA sequence: TGCAGTGCCTCCGGGACGGCCAACACCGGGGAGCTGTTTTTT.

For this clonotype: Given a much more abundant clone one base away, this may be a read error. This rearrangement joins TRBV20-1 to TRBJ2-3; the match to TRBD2 covers 7 bases. CDR1 is DFQATT, CDR2 SNEGSKA, per germline (reference sequence). The CDR3 totals 13 residues. The CDR3 nucleotides read TGCAGTGCTAGCGAGACTAGCACAGATACGCTGTATTTT. Protein product: CSASETSTDTLYF.

The table lists this clonotype with a few counts. This chain connects TRBV3-1 to TRBJ2-3; D is uncertain. The CDR3 spans 16 residues. Trimming took off 2 bases at V and 2 bases at J, with 14 bases between the two ends. CDR1 and CDR2 (germline): LGHDT, YNNKEL (reference sequence). CDR3 nucleotides: TGTGCCAGCAGCCAATTAAAGAACCAATTCACAGATACGCAGTATTTT. Translating gives CASSQLKNQFTDTQYF.

This clonotype was seen a handful of times. The chain recombines TRBV30 with TRBJ2-1; D gene unclear. V was pared by 2 bases and J by 4 bases, with 6 bases between. In germline, CDR1 is GTSNPN, CDR2 SVGIG (reference sequence). This CDR3 has 12 amino acids. CDR3 sequence: CAWSRTYNEQFF. DNA for the CDR3: TGTGCCTGGAGTCGTACGTACAATGAGCAGTTCTTC.

This clonotype was detected many times. The chain carries TRBV7-3 and TRBJ2-1; 11 bases line up with TRBD2. J was trimmed by 7 bases and V by 3 bases; bases with no gene match: 5. The CDR3 spans 15 residues. Germline V gives CDR1 SGHTA, CDR2 FQGTGA. CDR3 in amino acids: CASSLTSGKFNEQFF. CDR3 sequence (DNA): TGTGCCAGCAGCTTGACTAGCGGGAAATTTAATGAGCAGTTCTTC. Full variable domain (missing parts from reference TRBV7-3 and TRBJ2-1): GAGVSQTPSNKVTEKGKYVELRCDPISGHTALYWYRQSLGQGPEFLIYFQGTGAADDSGLPNDRFFAVRPEGSVSTLKIQRTERGDSAVYLCASSLTSGKFNEQFFGPGTRLTVL.

This clonotype was observed at least ten times. The V gene is TRBV5-1, the J gene TRBJ1-1, with a tentative D call TRBD1 (5 bases). Germline V lookup: CDR1 SGHRS, CDR2 YFSETQ. This CDR3 region has 14 residues. Deletions cut 0 bases from V and 1 base from J, with 7 bases between. The CDR3 loop reads CASSLARANTEAFF. The CDR3 bases are TGCGCCAGCAGCTTGGCCAGGGCGAACACTGAAGCTTTCTTT.